Following are 14 T cell receptor beta chains from one sample sequenced in a study of blood T cells in healthy people across ages. Then a second PCR, running about 7 to 11 cycles, was carried out with a sample-barcoded 5' primer and a J-beta primer mix. TCRdb used MiXCR to reprocess the 5' RACE reads, holding one entry per CDR3 protein. The sample carries about 640,000 distinct CDR3 sequences, around 31% recorded once. Input material: blood. These receptors were taken from a woman over 75 in good health.

A remark on this clonotype: A much larger clone sits a single nucleotide away, making a read error possible. The chain links TRBV5-6 to TRBJ2-5; D tentatively reads TRBD1 or TRBD2 (5 bases each). Germline CDR1 is SGHDT and CDR2 is YYEEEE. The CDR3 spans 14 residues. The CDR3 sequence: CASSLGVGAEIQYF. The CDR3 region has the DNA TGTGCCAGCAGCTTAGGGGTCGGGGCAGAGATCCAGTACTTC.

This clonotype was counted a few times. This rearrangement joins TRBV4-1 to TRBJ2-2, with D possibly being TRBD2 (7 bases). Trimming shortened V by 3 bases and J by 6 bases, and 14 bases separated the two germline ends. The germline gives CDR1 MGHRA, CDR2 YSYEKL. The CDR3 has 15 residues. CDR3 protein: CASSQKEGGPGELFF. CDR3 DNA sequence: TGCGCCAGCAGCCAGAAGGAGGGGGGGCCCGGGGAGCTGTTTTTT.

The gene calls are TRBV20-1 and TRBJ1-5; no reliable D call. V lost 2 bases and J 7 bases, leaving 12 bases between the germline ends. Germline CDR1 and CDR2: DFQATT and SNEGSKA (reference sequence). CDR3 length: 13 amino acids. The CDR3 protein is CSARITGGQPQHF. CDR3 nucleotide sequence: TGCAGTGCTAGAATAACCGGCGGGCAGCCCCAGCATTTT.

Of note for this clonotype: A junction end diverges from the germline sequence, so it may reflect a read error. V and J are TRBV9 and TRBJ2-3; TRBD2 matches at 9 bases. From germline, CDR1 is SGDLS and CDR2 YYNGEE. CDR3 size: 16 residues. The CDR3 DNA is TGTGCCAGCAGCGCTGGGCTTGGGACTAGCAGAAATACGCAGTGTTTT. It encodes CASSAGLGTSRNTQCF.

Details on this clonotype: A much larger clone differs by one base, so this may be a read error. This chain links TRBV28 with TRBJ1-2; D perhaps matches TRBD1 (5 bases). Germline-derived CDR1 and CDR2 are MDHEN and SYDVKM. V lost 7 bases and J lost 0, with 15 bases in between. The CDR3 consists of 15 residues. Here the CDR3 DNA reads TGTGCCAGCAACTCACTCAGGGATTCTAACTATGGCTACACCTTC. Translating gives CASNSLRDSNYGYTF.

At least ten counts were recorded for this clonotype. The chain employs TRBV5-1 and TRBJ1-1; D ambiguous. The CDR3 length is 15 residues. V gave up 1 base and J gave up 1 base, with 11 bases separating them. CDR1 is SGHRS, CDR2 YFSETQ, per germline. The CDR3 here is CASSLMGSGNTEAFF. In DNA, the CDR3 is TGCGCCAGCAGCTTGATGGGGAGCGGGAACACTGAAGCTTTCTTT. The full variable domain, in which reference TRBV5-1 and TRBJ1-1 provide the parts outside the CDR3, is KAGVTQTPRYLIKTRGQQVTLSCSPISGHRSVSWYQQTPGQGLQFLFEYFSETQRNKGNFPGRFSGRQFSNSRSEMNVSTLELGDSALYLCASSLMGSGNTEAFFGQGTRLTVV.

The chain has TRBV11-1 and TRBJ1-5; the match to TRBD1 covers 7 bases. The CDR3 contains 16 residues. Germline CDR1 reads SGHAT; CDR2 reads FQDESV (reference sequence). The CDR3 sequence is CAGIRTGRRLNQPQHF. The CDR3 coding sequence is TGTGCTGGGATCCGGACAGGACGCAGGCTCAATCAGCCCCAGCATTTT.

J is TRBJ1-6 and V is TRBV20-1; tentative D call: TRBD1 (6 bases). The V end lost 1 base, the J end lost 3 bases, and 13 bases lay between the germline ends. The CDR3 is 16 residues long. The germline V gene encodes CDR1 DFQATT and CDR2 SNEGSKA (reference sequence). CDR3 residues: CSARAGGSLYNSPLHF. The CDR3, as DNA: TGCAGTGCTAGAGCCGGGGGCTCCCTCTATAATTCACCCCTCCACTTT.

A remark on this clonotype: At one of its ends the junction is not consistent with the germline gene, which may arise from a read error. The chain combines TRBV10-3 with TRBJ2-7, with D possibly TRBD1 on 6 matching bases. The CDR3 loop spans 15 amino acids. Germline V gives CDR1 ENHRY, CDR2 SYGVKD. For the CDR3, the DNA is TGTGCCATCAGTGCAGCAGGGGAACCCTCCTACGGGCAGTACTTC. This gives the protein CAISAAGEPSYGQYF.

This clonotype has only a few counts. The chain carries TRBV29-1 and TRBJ2-1; 7 nucleotides align to TRBD2. The CDR3 is made up of 13 amino acids. V shed 7 bases and J 3 bases; nucleotides not matched to a gene: 6. CDR1 and CDR2 from the germline V gene are SQVTM and ANQGSEA. The CDR3 nucleotides read TGCAGCGCTGAGACTAGCAGCTACAATGAGCAGTTCTTC. This encodes CSAETSSYNEQFF.

This clonotype was found many times. The CDR3 region is CSIRAGIHYYEQYF. The DNA of the CDR3 is TGCAGCATACGGGCGGGGATACACTACTACGAGCAGTACTTC. The chain carries TRBV29-1 and TRBJ2-7, with a tentative D call TRBD2 (6 bases). Germline assignment: CDR1 SQVTM and CDR2 ANQGSEA. Trimming stripped 8 bases from V and 3 bases from J, with 20 bases between. The CDR3 covers 14 residues.

A word on this clonotype: A much larger clone lies a single base off, so this may be a read error. V is TRBV6-1 and J is TRBJ2-3; tentatively, D is TRBD1 (5 bases). Germline CDR1 reads MNHNS; CDR2 reads SASEGT. CDR3 length equals 16 residues. In DNA, the CDR3 is TGTGCCAGCAGTGAAAGGATTAGGGCAGTCACAGGTACGCAGTATTTT. Encoded protein: CASSERIRAVTGTQYF.

With regard to this clonotype: A much larger clone sits a single nucleotide away, making a read error possible. This chain connects TRBV5-1 to TRBJ2-5; D is uncertain. V shed 4 bases and J shed 11 bases, with 15 bases lying between them. The CDR3 is made up of 12 amino acids. Germline-derived CDR1 and CDR2 are SGHRS and YFSETQ. The CDR3 sequence is CASSHTINEQYF. As DNA, the CDR3 is TGCGCCAGCAGCCATACTATCAATGAGCAGTACTTC.

This clonotype was seen many times. This chain's CDR3 is CASSSEGRSNYGYTF. CDR3 sequence (DNA): TGTGCCAGCAGCTCAGAGGGGCGGTCGAACTATGGCTACACCTTC. The gene calls are TRBV7-9 and TRBJ1-2; the D gene is possibly TRBD1 (5 bases). This CDR3 region has 15 residues. Germline values: CDR1 SEHNR, CDR2 FQNEAQ (reference sequence). Trimming took off 4 bases at V and 2 bases at J, with 14 bases between the two ends.